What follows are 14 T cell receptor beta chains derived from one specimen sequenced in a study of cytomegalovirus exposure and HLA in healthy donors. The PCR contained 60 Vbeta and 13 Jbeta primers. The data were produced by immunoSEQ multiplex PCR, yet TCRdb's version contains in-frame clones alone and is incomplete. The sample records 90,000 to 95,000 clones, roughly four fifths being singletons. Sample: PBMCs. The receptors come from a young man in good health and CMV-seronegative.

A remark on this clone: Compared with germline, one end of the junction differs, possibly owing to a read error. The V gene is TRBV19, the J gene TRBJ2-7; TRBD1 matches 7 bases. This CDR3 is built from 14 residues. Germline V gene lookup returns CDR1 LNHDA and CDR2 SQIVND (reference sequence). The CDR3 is CASSKGGASHEQYF. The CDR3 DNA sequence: TGTGCCAGTAGTAAAGGGGGCGCCTCCCACGAGCAGTACTTC. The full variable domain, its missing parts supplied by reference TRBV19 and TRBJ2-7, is DGGITQSPKYLFRKEGQNVTLSCEQNLNHDAMYWYRQDPGQGLRLIYYSQIVNDFQKGDIAEGYSVSREKKESFPLTVTSAQKNPTAFYLCASSKGGASHEQYFGPGTRLTVT.

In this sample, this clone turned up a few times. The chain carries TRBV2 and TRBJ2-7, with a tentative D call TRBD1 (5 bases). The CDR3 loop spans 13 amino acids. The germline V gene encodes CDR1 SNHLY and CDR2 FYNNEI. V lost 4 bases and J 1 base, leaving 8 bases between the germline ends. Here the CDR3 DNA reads TGTGCCAGCAGTGTTCCAGGGTCCTACGAGCAGTACTTC. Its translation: CASSVPGSYEQYF.

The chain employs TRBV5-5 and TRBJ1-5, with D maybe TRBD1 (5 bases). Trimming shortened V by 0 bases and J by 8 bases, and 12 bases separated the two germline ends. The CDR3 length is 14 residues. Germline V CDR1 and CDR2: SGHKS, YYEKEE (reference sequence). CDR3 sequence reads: CASSLAREREPQHF. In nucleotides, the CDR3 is TGTGCCAGCAGCTTGGCCAGGGAAAGGGAGCCCCAGCATTTT.

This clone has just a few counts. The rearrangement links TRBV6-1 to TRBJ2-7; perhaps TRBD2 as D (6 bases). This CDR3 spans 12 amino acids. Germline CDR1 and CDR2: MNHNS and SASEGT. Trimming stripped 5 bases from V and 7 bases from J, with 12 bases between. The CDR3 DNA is TGTGCCAGCAGTTTCGGGGGTCAAGAGCAGTACGTC. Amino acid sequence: CASSFGGQEQYV.

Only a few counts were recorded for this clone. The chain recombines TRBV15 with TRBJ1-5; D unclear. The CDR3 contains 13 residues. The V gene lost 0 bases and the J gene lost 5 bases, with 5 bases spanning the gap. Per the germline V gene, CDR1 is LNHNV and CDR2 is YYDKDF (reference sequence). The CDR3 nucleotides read TGTGCCACCAGCAGAGATAATGATCAGCCCCAGCATTTT. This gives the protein CATSRDNDQPQHF.

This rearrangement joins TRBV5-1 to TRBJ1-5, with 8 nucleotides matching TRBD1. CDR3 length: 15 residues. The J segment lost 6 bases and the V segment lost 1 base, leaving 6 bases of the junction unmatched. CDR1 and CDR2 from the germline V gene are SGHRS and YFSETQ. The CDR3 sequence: CASSLIPGGSQPQHF. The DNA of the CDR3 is TGCGCCAGCAGCTTGATCCCAGGGGGCAGTCAGCCCCAGCATTTT.

CDR3 region: CASSPVLEAFF. DNA for the CDR3: TGTGCCAGCAGCCCGGTGTTAGAAGCTTTCTTT. The rearrangement joins TRBV7-9 to TRBJ1-1; D gene unclear. Trimming pared 5 bases from V and 8 bases from J, leaving 9 bases between. CDR1 SEHNR and CDR2 FQNEAQ come from the germline V gene (reference sequence). This CDR3 comprises 11 residues.

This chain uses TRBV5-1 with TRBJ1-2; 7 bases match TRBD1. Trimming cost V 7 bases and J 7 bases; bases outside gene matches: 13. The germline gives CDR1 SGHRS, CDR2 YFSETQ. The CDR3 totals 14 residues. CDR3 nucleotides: TGCGCCAGCGGGGTTGAGGGGGCGTTTCTTGGCTACACCTTC. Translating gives CASGVEGAFLGYTF.

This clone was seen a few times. The CDR3 reads CASSSPGQGRGAAFF. The CDR3 nucleotides are TGTGCCAGCAGCTCACCGGGACAGGGAAGAGGCGCCGCTTTCTTT. The chain carries TRBV13 and TRBJ1-1; 9 positions match TRBD1. V was pared by 4 bases and J by 11 bases, with 14 bases of the junction left unmatched. There are 15 residues in the CDR3. Germline V CDR1 and CDR2: PRHDT, FYEKMQ (reference sequence). The full variable domain, completed using reference TRBV13 and TRBJ1-1, is AAGVIQSPRHLIKEKRETATLKCYPIPRHDTVYWYQQGPGQDPQFLISFYEKMQSDKGSIPDRFSAQQFSDYHSELNMSSLELGDSALYFCASSSPGQGRGAAFFGQGTRLTVV.

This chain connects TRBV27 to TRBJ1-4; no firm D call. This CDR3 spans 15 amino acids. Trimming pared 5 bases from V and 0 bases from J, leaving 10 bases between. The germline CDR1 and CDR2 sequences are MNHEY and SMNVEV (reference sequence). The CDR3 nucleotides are TGTGCCAGCAGTAACGGAGGGTCAACTAATGAAAAACTGTTTTTT. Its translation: CASSNGGSTNEKLFF. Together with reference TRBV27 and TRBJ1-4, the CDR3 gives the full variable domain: EAQVTQNPRYLITVTGKKLTVTCSQNMNHEYMSWYRQDPGLGLRQIYYSMNVEVTDKGDVPEGYKVSRKEKRNFPLILESPSPNQTSLYFCASSNGGSTNEKLFFGSGTQLSVL.

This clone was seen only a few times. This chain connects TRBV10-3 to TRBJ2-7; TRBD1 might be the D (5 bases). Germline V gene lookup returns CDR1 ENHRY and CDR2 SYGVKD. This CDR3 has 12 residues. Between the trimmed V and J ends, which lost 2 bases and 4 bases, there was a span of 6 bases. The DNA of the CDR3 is TGTGCCATCAGTGAGGACAGTTACGAGCAGTACGTC. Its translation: CAISEDSYEQYV.

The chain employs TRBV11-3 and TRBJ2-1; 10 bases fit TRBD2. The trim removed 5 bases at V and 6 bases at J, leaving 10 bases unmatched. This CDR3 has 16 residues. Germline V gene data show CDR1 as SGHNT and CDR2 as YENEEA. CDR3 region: CASSHPQAGGPNEQFF. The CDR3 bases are TGTGCCAGCAGCCATCCTCAAGCGGGAGGGCCCAATGAGCAGTTCTTC.

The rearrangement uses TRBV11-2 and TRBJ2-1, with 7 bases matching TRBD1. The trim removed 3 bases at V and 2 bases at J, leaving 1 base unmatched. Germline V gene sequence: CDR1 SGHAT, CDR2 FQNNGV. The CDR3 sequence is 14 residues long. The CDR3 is CASSFQGAYNEQFF. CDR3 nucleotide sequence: TGTGCCAGCAGCTTTCAGGGGGCCTACAATGAGCAGTTCTTC.

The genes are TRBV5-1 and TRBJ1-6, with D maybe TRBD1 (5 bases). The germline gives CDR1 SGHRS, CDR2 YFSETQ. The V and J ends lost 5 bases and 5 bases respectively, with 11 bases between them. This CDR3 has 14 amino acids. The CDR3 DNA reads TGCGCCAGCAGTGGGGCAGAAGATAATTCACCCCTCCACTTT. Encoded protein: CASSGAEDNSPLHF.